This section outlines one T cell receptor (beta chain) sequence together with its context. The sample belongs to a study of blood T cell repertoires in COVID-19. Trimming cost V 0 bases and J 6 bases; bases outside gene matches: 10. In germline, CDR1 is SGDLS, CDR2 YYNGEE. The CDR3 has 18 amino acids. Measured with immunoSEQ multiplex PCR; TCRdb has only the in-frame clones, and not every one. The data show around 250,000 clones, with 84% seen just once and 1.5% held by the top ten. The chain is built from TRBV9 and TRBJ2-3; 13 bases fit TRBD2. Material for sequencing was peripheral blood. The receptor comes from a woman between 35 and 50 years old who had recovered from COVID-19. The chain's CDR3 is CASSVDMMGLAGLDTQYF. The CDR3 DNA is TGTGCCAGCAGCGTAGACATGATGGGACTAGCGGGGTTGGATACGCAGTATTTT.